This TCR beta chain was recovered during a study of identical twins. Many counts were recorded for this clonotype. CDR1 ENHRY and CDR2 SYGVKD come from the germline V gene. The CDR3 is 13 residues long. Trimming pared 0 bases from V and 7 bases from J, leaving 6 bases between. Template switching (which added a universal primer site) was used, and cDNA carried unique molecular identifiers. MiXCR, run by TCRdb on the 5' RACE reads, gives a single entry per CDR3 protein. The sample holds approximately 220,000 distinct CDR3 sequences, less than 10% seen once. This TCR derives from a woman under 30 in good health. The sample consisted of memory (CD45RO+) T cells sorted from blood. The rearrangement links TRBV10-3 to TRBJ1-4; D not resolved. The chain's CDR3 is CAISESFLEKLFF. In DNA form, the CDR3 reads TGTGCCATCAGTGAGTCGTTTCTTGAAAAACTGTTTTTT.